This is a list of T cell receptor beta chains from one sample in a study of blood T cell repertoires in COVID-19. Libraries were prepared by immunoSEQ multiplex PCR; TCRdb keeps only in-frame clonotypes and omits some of them. Found here are 110,000 or so clones, over 80% of them singletons; the top ten hold roughly 4.4%. The sample consisted of peripheral blood. The receptors originated from a woman aged 45-65 years with acute or convalescent COVID-19. Both conserved end residues are trimmed from each CDR3. Some rows mark clone size as missing; the rest say once, few, many or name a class of expanded clone.

cdr3_length: 11; clone_size: NA; j_call: TRBJ1-2; v_call: TRBV5-4; cdr3_aa: ASRQGTNYGYT
cdr3_length: 13; clone_size: NA; j_call: TRBJ2-1; v_call: TRBV4-1; cdr3_aa: ASSQGETGLDEQF
cdr3_length: 13; clone_size: NA; j_call: TRBJ2-7; v_call: TRBV27; cdr3_aa: ASSLSGEGDYEQY
cdr3_length: 14; clone_size: NA; j_call: TRBJ1-2; v_call: TRBV27; cdr3_aa: ASSLSGEKSSYGYT
cdr3_length: 11; clone_size: NA; j_call: TRBJ1-1; v_call: TRBV20-1; cdr3_aa: SASNTLNTEAF
cdr3_length: 13; clone_size: NA; j_call: TRBJ2-3; v_call: TRBV7-2; cdr3_aa: ASSLGSTAADTQY
cdr3_length: 13; clone_size: NA; j_call: TRBJ1-2; v_call: TRBV5-4; cdr3_aa: ASSLSGTFNYGYT
cdr3_length: 13; clone_size: NA; j_call: TRBJ2-7; v_call: TRBV19; cdr3_aa: ASSIGQGNAYEQY
cdr3_length: 11; clone_size: NA; j_call: TRBJ2-2; v_call: TRBV24-1; cdr3_aa: ATTKGANGELF
cdr3_length: 16; clone_size: NA; j_call: TRBJ2-1; v_call: TRBV5-4; cdr3_aa: ASSSPLGTSGKGNEQF
cdr3_length: 10; clone_size: NA; j_call: TRBJ2-7; v_call: TRBV12-3/TRBV12-4; cdr3_aa: ASSLVIYEQY
cdr3_length: 11; clone_size: few; j_call: TRBJ1-5; v_call: TRBV6-1; cdr3_aa: ASSERENQPQH
cdr3_length: 11; clone_size: NA; j_call: TRBJ2-1; v_call: TRBV4-2; cdr3_aa: ASSQELALEQF
cdr3_length: 15; clone_size: NA; j_call: TRBJ2-1; v_call: TRBV3-1/TRBV3-2; cdr3_aa: ASSQDGIAHWNNEQF
cdr3_length: 11; clone_size: NA; j_call: TRBJ2-7; v_call: TRBV15; cdr3_aa: ATSIGTTYEQY
cdr3_length: 11; clone_size: few; j_call: TRBJ2-1; v_call: TRBV2; cdr3_aa: ASTPSGGNEQF
cdr3_length: 12; clone_size: NA; j_call: TRBJ2-7; v_call: TRBV7-2; cdr3_aa: ASSQGAGGYEQY
cdr3_length: 11; clone_size: few; j_call: TRBJ2-3; v_call: TRBV6-4; cdr3_aa: ATSAGYTDTQY
cdr3_length: 16; clone_size: NA; j_call: TRBJ2-5; v_call: TRBV21-1; cdr3_aa: ASSKGLPGTEKQETQY
cdr3_length: 12; clone_size: NA; j_call: TRBJ2-7; v_call: TRBV7-9; cdr3_aa: ASSLAPGYNEQY
cdr3_length: 12; clone_size: NA; j_call: TRBJ2-1; v_call: TRBV27; cdr3_aa: ASSPRPRGSEQF
cdr3_length: 11; clone_size: once; j_call: TRBJ2-5; v_call: TRBV5-6; cdr3_aa: ASSSQGSETQY
cdr3_length: 13; clone_size: NA; j_call: TRBJ1-2; v_call: TRBV4-1; cdr3_aa: ASNSIGERNYGYT
cdr3_length: 12; clone_size: NA; j_call: TRBJ2-1; v_call: TRBV28; cdr3_aa: ATLRGLGYNEQF
cdr3_length: 11; clone_size: NA; j_call: TRBJ2-5; v_call: TRBV5-6; cdr3_aa: ASSLRGWQTQY
cdr3_length: 12; clone_size: NA; j_call: TRBJ1-2; v_call: TRBV29-1; cdr3_aa: SAHEDSGGYGYT
cdr3_length: 14; clone_size: NA; j_call: TRBJ1-4; v_call: TRBV5-6; cdr3_aa: ASSFGQGFTNEKLF
cdr3_length: 14; clone_size: NA; j_call: TRBJ2-3; v_call: TRBV5-1; cdr3_aa: ASSLGGGSETDTQY
cdr3_length: 15; clone_size: NA; j_call: TRBJ2-3; v_call: TRBV5-1; cdr3_aa: ASSHGVYGLAGGTQY
cdr3_length: 13; clone_size: NA; j_call: TRBJ1-2; v_call: TRBV6-5; cdr3_aa: ASSYEVTGIYGYT
cdr3_length: 11; clone_size: NA; j_call: TRBJ2-5; v_call: TRBV24-1; cdr3_aa: ATSPQGLETQY
cdr3_length: 15; clone_size: NA; j_call: TRBJ2-4; v_call: TRBV28; cdr3_aa: ASSLWNPRQGLNIQY
cdr3_length: 9; clone_size: many; j_call: TRBJ2-1; v_call: TRBV11-2; cdr3_aa: ASSRRDEQF
cdr3_length: 11; clone_size: NA; j_call: TRBJ2-1; v_call: TRBV6-5; cdr3_aa: ASSYSEGNEQF
cdr3_length: 14; clone_size: NA; j_call: TRBJ1-5; v_call: TRBV7-2; cdr3_aa: ASSDRDRGTWQPQH
cdr3_length: 13; clone_size: NA; j_call: TRBJ1-1; v_call: TRBV28; cdr3_aa: ASSLDPGVWTEAF
cdr3_length: 13; clone_size: NA; j_call: TRBJ2-3; v_call: TRBV4-1; cdr3_aa: ASSQRTGRADTQY
cdr3_length: 12; clone_size: NA; j_call: TRBJ2-7; v_call: TRBV2; cdr3_aa: ASSVTGTGVEQY
cdr3_length: 11; clone_size: NA; j_call: TRBJ1-6; v_call: TRBV4-1; cdr3_aa: ASSPYRDSPLH
cdr3_length: 15; clone_size: NA; j_call: TRBJ2-1; v_call: TRBV9; cdr3_aa: ASSVGTSGSSYNEQF
cdr3_length: 11; clone_size: NA; j_call: TRBJ2-1; v_call: TRBV11-2; cdr3_aa: ASSLALVSVQF
cdr3_length: 12; clone_size: once; j_call: TRBJ2-1; v_call: TRBV27; cdr3_aa: ASSVDRVNNEQF
cdr3_length: 12; clone_size: NA; j_call: TRBJ2-7; v_call: TRBV2; cdr3_aa: ASSLGGALGEQY
cdr3_length: 12; clone_size: NA; j_call: TRBJ2-1; v_call: TRBV3-1/TRBV3-2; cdr3_aa: ASSPSGGGHEQF
cdr3_length: 13; clone_size: NA; j_call: TRBJ2-1; v_call: TRBV7-2; cdr3_aa: ASSPTSGSQNEQF
cdr3_length: 14; clone_size: NA; j_call: TRBJ2-3; v_call: TRBV7-3; cdr3_aa: ASSLQGAGRGDTQY
cdr3_length: 13; clone_size: NA; j_call: TRBJ2-5; v_call: TRBV2; cdr3_aa: ASSSPKARGETQY
cdr3_length: 13; clone_size: NA; j_call: TRBJ2-3; v_call: TRBV9; cdr3_aa: ASSAEGGRTDTQY
cdr3_length: 11; clone_size: few; j_call: TRBJ1-3; v_call: TRBV6-5; cdr3_aa: ASSTTAGNTIY
cdr3_length: 14; clone_size: NA; j_call: TRBJ2-5; v_call: TRBV7-6; cdr3_aa: ASSLARGGEGETQY
cdr3_length: 15; clone_size: NA; j_call: TRBJ2-7; v_call: TRBV10-2; cdr3_aa: ASSLLFDRRLSYEQY
cdr3_length: 13; clone_size: NA; j_call: TRBJ1-1; v_call: TRBV6-5; cdr3_aa: ASSYSTGGYTEAF